Following are 5 T cell receptor beta chains from one sample sequenced in a study of beta chain features in type 1 diabetes. Expressed TCRB transcripts were sequenced because the isolated RNA had all been reverse transcribed beforehand. This table comes from immunoSEQ multiplex PCR, and its TCRdb copy is limited to in-frame clones, with some not included. The sample consists of about 250,000 clones, 14% of them appearing once. The sequenced sample was naive CD4+ T cells from blood. The receptors shown here come from a woman between 35 and 50 years old in good health.

This chain joins TRBV4-2 and TRBJ2-1, with TRBD2 matching 9 bases. The trim removed 0 bases at V and 7 bases at J, leaving 19 bases unmatched. CDR1 and CDR2 from the germline V gene are LGHNA and YNFKEQ. The CDR3 is made up of 20 amino acids. This chain's CDR3 is CASSQDEGVWRGGPGNEQFF. CDR3 sequence (DNA): TGTGCCAGCAGCCAAGATGAGGGGGTATGGCGGGGGGGCCCGGGAAATGAGCAGTTCTTC.

The V and J genes are TRBV7-9 and TRBJ1-1; tentatively, D is TRBD1 (5 bases). Trimming pared 2 bases from V and 13 bases from J, leaving 14 bases between. CDR3 length: 12 residues. Germline V gene sequence: CDR1 SEHNR, CDR2 FQNEAQ (reference sequence). This CDR3 reads CASSLNAGWSFF. The CDR3 bases are TGTGCCAGCAGCTTAAACGCAGGGTGGAGTTTCTTT. Full variable domain (outside the CDR3, taken from reference TRBV7-9 and TRBJ1-1): DTGVSQNPRHKITKRGQNVTFRCDPISEHNRLYWYRQTLGQGPEFLTYFQNEAQLEKSRLLSDRFSAERPKGSFSTLEIQRTEQGDSAMYLCASSLNAGWSFFGQGTRLTVV.

This rearrangement joins TRBV18 to TRBJ1-2, with TRBD1 identical over 11 bases. CDR3 length equals 14 residues. In germline, CDR1 is KGHSH, CDR2 LQKENI. After removal of 5 bases from V and 4 bases from J, the junction contained 3 bases not matched to a gene. The CDR3 is CASSTGTGGYGYTF. The DNA for the CDR3 is TGTGCCAGCTCAACCGGGACAGGGGGCTATGGCTACACCTTC.

This chain links TRBV9 with TRBJ1-2, with no clear D. Germline assignment: CDR1 SGDLS and CDR2 YYNGEE. The CDR3 totals 15 residues. Trimming stripped 1 base from V and 0 bases from J, with 10 bases between. The CDR3 loop reads CASSVYGMANYGYTF. The CDR3 nucleotides are TGTGCCAGCAGCGTATACGGGATGGCTAACTATGGCTACACCTTC.

A word on this clone: One junction end disagrees with the germline gene, perhaps due to a read error. CDR3 bases: TGTGCTAGCAGCCAGGGCTCAGATACGCAGTATTTT. Protein sequence: CASSQGSDTQYF. The chain recombines TRBV7-7 with TRBJ2-3; D might be TRBD1 (5 bases). Germline CDR1 is SSHAT and CDR2 is FNYEAQ (reference sequence). The CDR3 is made up of 12 amino acids.